This T cell receptor (beta chain) was recovered during a study of T cell responses to AZD1222 COVID-19 vaccine. Overall study findings and caveats: Donors in the cohort were predominantly white British and more often female, and clonal diversity was possibly underestimated.

This table comes from immunoSEQ multiplex PCR, and its TCRdb copy is limited to in-frame clones, with some not included. The top ten clones hold over 1.5% of a sample with 130,000 or so clones, 85% to 95% of them seen once. This CDR3 comprises 17 residues. V gave up 0 bases and J gave up 4 bases; unmatched junction bases: 9. CDR1 LNHDA and CDR2 SQIVND come from the germline V gene (reference sequence). A note on this clone: Its specificity is not known.

The chain recombines TRBV19 with TRBJ1-5, with TRBD1 matching 7 bases. The sequence was obtained from an adult in good health. The input for sequencing was peripheral blood, taken on day 0 of AZD1222 vaccination. The CDR3 protein is CASSIDRLGQVNQPQHF. The DNA for the CDR3 is TGTGCCAGTAGTATAGATCGGCTAGGACAGGTTAATCAGCCCCAGCATTTT.